The source of this T cell receptor beta chain is a study of blood T cell repertoires in COVID-19. For the study at large: Acute and convalescent COVID-19 samples came from the United States, Italy and Spain. The cDNA or gDNA used as material had been derived from T cells, B-cell-depleted T cells, or PBMCs.

Germline CDR1 is LNHDA and CDR2 is SQIVND (reference sequence). V lost 6 bases to trimming and J lost 5 bases; unmatched junction nucleotides: 10. The CDR3 runs to 15 residues. Those enrolled in Seattle joined during active infection and were followed longitudinally afterward. This clone has just one count. Original handling: Reference gene primer amplification in the assay estimated nucleated cell counts. Produced via immunoSEQ multiplex PCR; TCRdb's table is partial and in-frame only. Clone size and V and J calls were adopted from that table, with D and trimming inferred from the DNA. The sample contains hundreds of thousands of clones, 85% to 90% of which appear only once.

The receptor was derived from a woman between 70 and 85 years old with COVID-19, enrolled during active disease. Sequencing used peripheral blood. This chain connects TRBV19 to TRBJ2-5; TRBD1 aligns across 9 bases. The CDR3 loop reads CASSEGQGLGETQYF. The CDR3 nucleotides are TGTGCCAGTAGCGAAGGACAGGGGCTCGGGGAGACCCAGTACTTC.